The 20 T cell receptor beta chains given below trace back to one sample, sequenced in a study of CD8 T cells in ankylosing spondylitis. Using its own MiXCR run on the 5' RACE reads, TCRdb lists one record per CDR3 protein. The sample contains roughly 450,000 distinct CDR3 sequences, 25% to 30% of which appear only once. Findings and caveats of the study: What appeared characteristic of ankylosing spondylitis blood was a TCR beta motif of 7 or 8 highly homologous variants.

The antigens of these receptors remain unknown. The sample consisted of blood, either unsorted or a sorted T cell fraction (not recorded which). These receptors originate from a male donor with ankylosing spondylitis.

Ten or more counts support this clonotype. The rearrangement links TRBV12-3 or TRBV12-4 to TRBJ2-5; D gene uncertain. The CDR3 has 12 residues. The ends were cut back, 6 bases at V and 2 bases at J, with 7 bases in the middle. Written as DNA, the CDR3 is TGTGCCAGCAGCTTCCTTCAAGAGACCCAGTACTTC. It is translated as CASSFLQETQYF.

The chain carries TRBV5-1 and TRBJ2-1, with 9 nucleotides matching TRBD2. Germline-derived CDR1 and CDR2 are SGHRS and YFSETQ. J lost 6 bases, V lost 4 bases, and 2 bases had no gene match. This CDR3 contains 13 residues. The CDR3 protein is CASSPTSGNEQFF. The DNA for the CDR3 is TGCGCCAGCAGCCCGACTAGCGGCAATGAGCAGTTCTTC.

The chain has TRBV2 and TRBJ2-1, with TRBD2 identical over 12 bases. The length of the CDR3 is 16 residues. The V segment lost 3 bases and the J segment 9 bases; nucleotides outside the gene matches: 9. Per the germline V gene, CDR1 is SNHLY and CDR2 is FYNNEI. CDR3 in amino acids: CASSEASGRGSGEQFF. The CDR3 bases are TGTGCCAGCAGTGAGGCTAGCGGGAGGGGGTCTGGTGAGCAGTTCTTC.

This clonotype was counted only a few times. This chain links TRBV5-1 with TRBJ1-1, with TRBD1 matching 9 bases. Germline CDR1 is SGHRS and CDR2 is YFSETQ. The CDR3 has 16 amino acids. With V trimmed by 0 bases and J by 7 bases, 10 bases remained unmatched. The chain's CDR3 is CASSLALGQGQNEAFF. CDR3 sequence (DNA): TGCGCCAGCAGCTTGGCCTTGGGACAGGGACAAAATGAAGCTTTCTTT.

This chain connects TRBV3-1 to TRBJ1-5; D remains unclear. Trimming shortened V by 6 bases and J by 9 bases, and 9 bases separated the two germline ends. CDR3 size: 11 residues. Germline V gives CDR1 LGHDT, CDR2 YNNKEL (reference sequence). CDR3 coding DNA: TGTGCCAGCAGACCTGCCGGGCCCCAGCATTTT. It codes for CASRPAGPQHF.

This clonotype was detected a few times. The chain is built from TRBV29-1 and TRBJ1-2, with 8 bases lining up with TRBD1. Trimming removed 6 bases from V and 6 bases from J; junction bases left unmatched: 9. This CDR3 contains 13 residues. Germline V gives CDR1 SQVTM, CDR2 ANQGSEA. The CDR3 DNA reads TGCAGCGTCGGACAGGGAGATCAAAATGGCTACACCTTC. It yields the protein CSVGQGDQNGYTF.

The chain combines TRBV5-1 with TRBJ1-1; TRBD1 might be the D (6 bases). The CDR3 runs to 13 residues. CDR1 SGHRS and CDR2 YFSETQ come from the germline V gene. Trimming cost V 7 bases and J 5 bases, with 15 bases left between them. The CDR3 DNA sequence: TGCGCCAGCTATGAACAGGGTTTTACTGAAGCTTTCTTT. Protein: CASYEQGFTEAFF.

The rearrangement joins TRBV7-9 to TRBJ2-7, with D perhaps matching TRBD2 (6 bases). The germline gives CDR1 SEHNR, CDR2 FQNEAQ (reference sequence). Between the trimmed V and J ends, which lost 5 bases and 5 bases, there was a span of 16 bases. The CDR3 is made up of 14 amino acids. The CDR3 protein is CASSGGFWMDEQYF. CDR3 nucleotide sequence: TGTGCCAGCAGCGGGGGGTTCTGGATGGACGAGCAGTACTTC.

The V gene is TRBV5-5, the J gene TRBJ1-3; D is uncertain. Germline V lookup: CDR1 SGHKS, CDR2 YYEKEE (reference sequence). V lost 2 bases, J lost 0 bases, and 9 bases lay in between. The CDR3 spans 15 residues. CDR3 bases: TGTGCCAGCAGCTTTGACACGAACTCTGGAAACACCATATATTTT. Protein: CASSFDTNSGNTIYF.

V usage is TRBV3-1 and J usage is TRBJ1-6; D is unclear. The CDR3 runs 13 residues. Germline V lookup: CDR1 LGHDT, CDR2 YNNKEL (reference sequence). With 0 bases removed from V and 10 bases from J, the gap between germline ends came to 7 bases. The DNA of the CDR3 is TGTGCCAGCAGCCAAGAGGTTCGATCACCCCTCCACTTT. Residues: CASSQEVRSPLHF.

J is TRBJ1-2 and V is TRBV5-1; tentative D call: TRBD1 (6 bases). This CDR3 is 16 amino acids long. V lost 4 bases and J 4 bases, leaving 20 bases between the germline ends. CDR1 SGHRS and CDR2 YFSETQ come from the germline V gene. CDR3 bases: TGCGCCAGCAGCCCCACGCCCCGGACAGACTTCTATGGCTACACCTTC. It translates to CASSPTPRTDFYGYTF.

This chain connects TRBV12-3 or TRBV12-4 to TRBJ1-5; maybe TRBD1 (5 bases). V gave up 5 bases and J gave up 7 bases, with 15 bases separating them. This CDR3 has 14 amino acids. The CDR3 DNA reads as TGTGCCAGCAGTCCCCTACCTCGACAGCAGCCCCAGCATTTT. Protein: CASSPLPRQQPQHF.

This clonotype was seen more than once but under ten times. CDR3 sequence reads: CASSSGEGTDTQYF. CDR3 bases: TGCGCCAGCAGCTCCGGGGAAGGCACAGATACGCAGTATTTT. V is TRBV5-1 and J is TRBJ2-3, with D possibly matching TRBD2 (5 bases). Germline V gene data show CDR1 as SGHRS and CDR2 as YFSETQ. The CDR3 sequence is 14 residues long. Between the trimmed V and J ends, which lost 3 bases and 1 base, there was a span of 9 bases.

DNA for the CDR3: TGTGCCAGCAGTTATTTCAGCGGCGGCTACACCTTC. Translation gives CASSYFSGGYTF. The chain is built from TRBV6-2 or TRBV6-3 and TRBJ1-2; no firm D call. Trimming took off 3 bases at V and 8 bases at J, with 10 bases between the two ends. CDR3 size: 12 residues. Germline CDR1 MNHEY, CDR2 SVGEGT.

The chain links TRBV7-9 to TRBJ2-3; a weak D match, TRBD2 (5 bases). The V end was cut by 2 bases, the J end by 2 bases, with 8 bases between. Germline V CDR1 and CDR2: SEHNR, FQNEAQ (reference sequence). There are 14 residues in the CDR3. The CDR3 nucleotides are TGTGCCAGCAGCTTATGGGAGAACACAGATACGCAGTATTTT. The encoded protein is CASSLWENTDTQYF. The variable domain in full, with the rest retrieved from reference TRBV7-9 and TRBJ2-3, is DTGVSQNPRHKITKRGQNVTFRCDPISEHNRLYWYRQTLGQGPEFLTYFQNEAQLEKSRLLSDRFSAERPKGSFSTLEIQRTEQGDSAMYLCASSLWENTDTQYFGPGTRLTVL.

This chain links TRBV20-1 with TRBJ2-1, with 11 bases lining up with TRBD2. CDR3 size: 15 residues. Germline V gene data show CDR1 as DFQATT and CDR2 as SNEGSKA (reference sequence). The junction had 6 bases not matched to a gene; V was cut back by 6 bases and J by 2 bases. The CDR3 DNA reads TGCAGTGCAAGCACTAGCGGGAGCACCTACAATGAGCAGTTCTTC. Protein sequence: CSASTSGSTYNEQFF.

The V call is TRBV5-1, the J call TRBJ2-1; 11 bases match TRBD2. Germline values: CDR1 SGHRS, CDR2 YFSETQ. The CDR3 runs to 16 residues. V was pared by 4 bases and J by 7 bases, with 10 bases of the junction left unmatched. CDR3 amino acids: CASSRSGTSGLNEQFF. The DNA of the CDR3 is TGCGCCAGCAGCCGTTCCGGGACTAGCGGTTTAAATGAGCAGTTCTTC.

The rearrangement joins TRBV11-2 to TRBJ1-1; D not resolved. Germline V lookup: CDR1 SGHAT, CDR2 FQNNGV. The CDR3 has 16 amino acids. Between the trimmed V and J ends, which lost 5 bases and 1 base, there was a span of 17 bases. The CDR3: CASSPSSPGPNTEAFF. In DNA form, the CDR3 reads TGTGCCAGCAGCCCCTCAAGTCCTGGCCCGAACACTGAAGCTTTCTTT.

The chain employs TRBV11-2 and TRBJ2-3; tentatively, D is TRBD2 (7 bases). The germline V gene encodes CDR1 SGHAT and CDR2 FQNNGV. This CDR3 is built from 15 residues. Trimming took off 0 bases at V and 5 bases at J, with 12 bases between the two ends. The CDR3 DNA sequence: TGTGCCAGCAGCTTAGATCGGGGGGCGAGAGATACGCAGTATTTT. It translates to CASSLDRGARDTQYF.

The rearrangement uses TRBV27 and TRBJ2-4; D is possibly TRBD1 (5 bases). This CDR3 is built from 12 residues. V dropped 7 bases and J dropped 7 bases, with 11 bases sitting between them. CDR1 and CDR2 from the germline V gene are MNHEY and SMNVEV (reference sequence). The CDR3 region is CASTSSGNIQYF. The CDR3 DNA reads as TGTGCCAGCACATCCTCAGGGAACATTCAGTACTTC.